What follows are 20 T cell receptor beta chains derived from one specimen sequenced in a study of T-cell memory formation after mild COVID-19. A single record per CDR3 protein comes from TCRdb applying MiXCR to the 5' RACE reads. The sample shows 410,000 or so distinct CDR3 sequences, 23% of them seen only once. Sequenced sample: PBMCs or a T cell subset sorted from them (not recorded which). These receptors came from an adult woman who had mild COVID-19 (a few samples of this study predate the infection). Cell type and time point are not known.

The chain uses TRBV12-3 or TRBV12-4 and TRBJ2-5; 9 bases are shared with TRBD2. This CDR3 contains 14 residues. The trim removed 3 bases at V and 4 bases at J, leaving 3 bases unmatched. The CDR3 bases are TGTGCCAGCAGTTTGCGGGAGGGTTTAGAGACCCAGTACTTC. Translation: CASSLREGLETQYF.

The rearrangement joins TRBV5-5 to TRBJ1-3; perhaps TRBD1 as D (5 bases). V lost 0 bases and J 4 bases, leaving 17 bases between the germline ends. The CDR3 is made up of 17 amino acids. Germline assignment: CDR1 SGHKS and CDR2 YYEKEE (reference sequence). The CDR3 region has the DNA TGTGCCAGCAGCTTGGCCTGGGGACCTAACTTGGGAAACACCATATATTTT. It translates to CASSLAWGPNLGNTIYF.

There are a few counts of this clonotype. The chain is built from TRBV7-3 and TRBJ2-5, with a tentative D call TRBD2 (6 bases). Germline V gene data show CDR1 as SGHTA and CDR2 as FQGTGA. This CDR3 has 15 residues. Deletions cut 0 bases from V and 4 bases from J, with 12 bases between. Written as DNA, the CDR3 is TGTGCCAGCAGCTTAACGGGACTCGGGGGAGAGACCCAGTACTTC. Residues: CASSLTGLGGETQYF.

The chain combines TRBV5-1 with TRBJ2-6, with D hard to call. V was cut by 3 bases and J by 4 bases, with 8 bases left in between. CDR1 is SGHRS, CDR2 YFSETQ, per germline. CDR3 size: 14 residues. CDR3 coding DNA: TGCGCCAGCAGCTCTTCGAGGGGGGCCAACGTCCTGACTTTC. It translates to CASSSSRGANVLTF. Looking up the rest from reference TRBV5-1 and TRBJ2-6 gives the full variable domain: KAGVTQTPRYLIKTRGQQVTLSCSPISGHRSVSWYQQTPGQGLQFLFEYFSETQRNKGNFPGRFSGRQFSNSRSEMNVSTLELGDSALYLCASSSSRGANVLTFGAGSRLTVL.

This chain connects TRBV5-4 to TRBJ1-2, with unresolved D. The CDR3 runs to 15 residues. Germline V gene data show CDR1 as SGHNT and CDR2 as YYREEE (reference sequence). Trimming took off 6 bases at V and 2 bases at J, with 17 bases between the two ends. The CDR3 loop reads CASTNLGRNNYGYTF. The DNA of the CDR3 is TGTGCCAGCACAAACCTTGGCAGAAACAACTATGGCTACACCTTC.

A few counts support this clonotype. The CDR3, as DNA: TGTGCCATCAGTGCCCCGGGCCATCTATACGAGCAGTACTTC. Its protein product is CAISAPGHLYEQYF. The genes are TRBV10-3 and TRBJ2-7; no definite D call. The CDR3 is 14 amino acids. Per germline, CDR1 ENHRY and CDR2 SYGVKD. Trimming took off 4 bases at V and 4 bases at J, with 14 bases between the two ends.

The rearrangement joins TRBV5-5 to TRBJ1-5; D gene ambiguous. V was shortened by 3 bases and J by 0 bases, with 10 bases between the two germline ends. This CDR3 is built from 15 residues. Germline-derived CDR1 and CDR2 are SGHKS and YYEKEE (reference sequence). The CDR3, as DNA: TGTGCCAGCAGCTCCGGGCCGAATAGCAATCAGCCCCAGCATTTT. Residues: CASSSGPNSNQPQHF. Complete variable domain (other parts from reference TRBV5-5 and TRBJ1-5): DAGVTQSPTHLIKTRGQQVTLRCSPISGHKSVSWYQQVLGQGPQFIFQYYEKEERGRGNFPDRFSARQFPNYSSELNVNALLLGDSALYLCASSSGPNSNQPQHFGDGTRLSIL.

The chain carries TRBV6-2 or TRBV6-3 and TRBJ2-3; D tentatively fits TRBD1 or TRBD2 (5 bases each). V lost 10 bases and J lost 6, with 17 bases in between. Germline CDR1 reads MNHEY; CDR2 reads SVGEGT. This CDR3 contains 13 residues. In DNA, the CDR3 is TGTGCCACCACGGGGCATTCGAGGGATACGCAGTATTTT. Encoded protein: CATTGHSRDTQYF.

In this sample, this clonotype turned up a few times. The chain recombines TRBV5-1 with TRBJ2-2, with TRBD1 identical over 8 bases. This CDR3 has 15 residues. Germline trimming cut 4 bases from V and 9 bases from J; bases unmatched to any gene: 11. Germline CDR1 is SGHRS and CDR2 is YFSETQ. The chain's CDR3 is CASSPGQAPDRELFF. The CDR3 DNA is TGCGCCAGCAGCCCGGGACAGGCCCCCGATCGGGAGCTGTTTTTT.

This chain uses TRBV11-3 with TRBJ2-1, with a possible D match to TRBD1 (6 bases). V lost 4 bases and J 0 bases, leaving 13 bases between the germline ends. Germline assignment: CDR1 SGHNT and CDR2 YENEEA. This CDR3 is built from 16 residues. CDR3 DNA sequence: TGTGCCAGCAGCTGGCAGGGGCGTCCCTCCTACAATGAGCAGTTCTTC. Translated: CASSWQGRPSYNEQFF.

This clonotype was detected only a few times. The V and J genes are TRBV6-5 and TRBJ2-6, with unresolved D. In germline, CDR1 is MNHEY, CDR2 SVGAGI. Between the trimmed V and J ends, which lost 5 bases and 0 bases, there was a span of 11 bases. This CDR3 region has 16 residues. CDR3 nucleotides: TGTGCCAGCAGTACCGGACGGCCCTCTGGGGCCAACGTCCTGACTTTC. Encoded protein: CASSTGRPSGANVLTF.

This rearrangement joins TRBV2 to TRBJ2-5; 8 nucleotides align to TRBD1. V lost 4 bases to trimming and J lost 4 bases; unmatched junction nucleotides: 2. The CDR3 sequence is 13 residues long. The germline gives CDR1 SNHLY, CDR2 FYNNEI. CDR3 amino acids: CASSGTGGETQYF. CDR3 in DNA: TGTGCCAGCAGTGGCACAGGGGGAGAGACCCAGTACTTC.

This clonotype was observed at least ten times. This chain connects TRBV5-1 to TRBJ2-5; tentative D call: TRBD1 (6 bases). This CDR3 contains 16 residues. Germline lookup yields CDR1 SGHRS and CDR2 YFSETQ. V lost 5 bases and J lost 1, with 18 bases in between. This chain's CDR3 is CASSYDSWGPQETQYF. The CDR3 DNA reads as TGCGCCAGCAGTTACGATTCGTGGGGGCCCCAAGAGACCCAGTACTTC.

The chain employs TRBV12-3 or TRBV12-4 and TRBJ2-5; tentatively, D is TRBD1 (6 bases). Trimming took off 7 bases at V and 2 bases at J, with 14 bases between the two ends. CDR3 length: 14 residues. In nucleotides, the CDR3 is TGTGCCAGCACCCCGGGGACACTGCAAGAGACCCAGTACTTC. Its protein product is CASTPGTLQETQYF.

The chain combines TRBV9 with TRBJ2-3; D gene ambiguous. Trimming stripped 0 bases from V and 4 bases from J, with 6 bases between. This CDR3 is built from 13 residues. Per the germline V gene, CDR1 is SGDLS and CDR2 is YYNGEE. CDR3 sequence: CASSVGPPDTQYF. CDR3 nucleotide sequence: TGTGCCAGCAGCGTAGGACCCCCAGATACGCAGTATTTT.

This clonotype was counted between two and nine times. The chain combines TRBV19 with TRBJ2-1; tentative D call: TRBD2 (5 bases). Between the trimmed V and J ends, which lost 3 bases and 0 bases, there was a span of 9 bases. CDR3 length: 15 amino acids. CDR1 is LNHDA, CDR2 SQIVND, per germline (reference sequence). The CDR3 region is CASSIKGSSYNEQFF. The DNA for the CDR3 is TGTGCCAGTAGTATTAAAGGGAGCTCCTACAATGAGCAGTTCTTC.

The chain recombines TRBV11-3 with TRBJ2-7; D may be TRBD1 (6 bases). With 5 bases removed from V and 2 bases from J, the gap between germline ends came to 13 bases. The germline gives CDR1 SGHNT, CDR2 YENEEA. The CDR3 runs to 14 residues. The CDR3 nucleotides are TGTGCCAGCAGCCCAGGGGACCCCCCCTACGAGCAGTACTTC. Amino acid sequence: CASSPGDPPYEQYF.

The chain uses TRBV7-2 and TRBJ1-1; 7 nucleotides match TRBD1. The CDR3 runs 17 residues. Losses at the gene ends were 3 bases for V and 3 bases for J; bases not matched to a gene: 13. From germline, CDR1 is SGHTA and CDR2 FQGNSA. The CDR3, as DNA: TGTGCCAGCAGCTTCCAGGGCGCAGGGGGATTGTACACTGAAGCTTTCTTT. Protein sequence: CASSFQGAGGLYTEAFF.

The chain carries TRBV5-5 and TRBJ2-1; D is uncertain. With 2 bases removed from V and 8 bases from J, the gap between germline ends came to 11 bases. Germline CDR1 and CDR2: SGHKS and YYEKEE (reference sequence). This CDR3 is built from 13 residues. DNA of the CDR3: TGTGCCAGCAGCTTACGGGCCGACTATGAGCAGTTCTTC. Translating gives CASSLRADYEQFF.

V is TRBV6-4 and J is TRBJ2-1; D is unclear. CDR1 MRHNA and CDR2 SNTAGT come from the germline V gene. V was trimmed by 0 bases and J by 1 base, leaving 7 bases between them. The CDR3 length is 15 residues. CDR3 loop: CASSDSLGSYNEQFF. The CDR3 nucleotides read TGTGCCAGCAGTGACTCCCTAGGTTCCTACAATGAGCAGTTCTTC.